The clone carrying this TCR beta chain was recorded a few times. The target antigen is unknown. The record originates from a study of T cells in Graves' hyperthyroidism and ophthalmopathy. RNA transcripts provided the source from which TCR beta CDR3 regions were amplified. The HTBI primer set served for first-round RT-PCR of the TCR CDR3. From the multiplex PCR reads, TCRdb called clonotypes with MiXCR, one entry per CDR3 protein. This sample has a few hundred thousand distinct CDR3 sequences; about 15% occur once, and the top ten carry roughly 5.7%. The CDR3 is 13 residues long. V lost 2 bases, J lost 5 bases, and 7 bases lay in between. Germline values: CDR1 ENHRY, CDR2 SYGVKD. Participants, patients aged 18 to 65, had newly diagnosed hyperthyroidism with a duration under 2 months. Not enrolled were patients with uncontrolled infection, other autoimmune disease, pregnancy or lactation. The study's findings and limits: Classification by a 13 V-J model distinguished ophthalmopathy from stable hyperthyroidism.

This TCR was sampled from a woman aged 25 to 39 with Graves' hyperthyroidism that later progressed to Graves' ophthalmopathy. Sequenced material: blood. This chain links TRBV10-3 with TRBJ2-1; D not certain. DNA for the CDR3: TGTGCCATCAGTGAGGGTAGCAACAATGAGCAGTTCTTC. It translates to CAISEGSNNEQFF.